The 18 T cell receptor beta chains below come from one sample, sequenced in a study of cytomegalovirus exposure and HLA in healthy donors (dated by TCRdb to the late 2010s). Libraries were built with the immunoSEQ multiplex PCR assay. For the multiplex PCR, a mixture combining 60 forward primers for TCR Vbeta segments and 13 reverse primers for TCR Jbeta segments was used. In its TCRdb copy, this immuneACCESS table keeps in-frame sequences only and misses some clones. Where compared with another copy, unresolved V genes explain less than half of these, and the others have no known cause. This sample has under 200,000 clones in its table, and around 85% of those were observed once. The leading ten clones occupy 2% to 2.5% of the sample. Sequencing was done on a sample of PBMCs. These receptors were obtained from a woman in her 50s in good health and CMV-seronegative.

This chain links TRBV15 with TRBJ2-5, with 9 bases that match TRBD1. This CDR3 is 14 amino acids long. The V segment lost 3 bases and the J segment 4 bases; nucleotides outside the gene matches: 3. Germline CDR1 and CDR2: LNHNV and YYDKDF (reference sequence). CDR3 DNA: TGTGCCACCAGCAGGGGACAGGGACCAGAGACCCAGTACTTC. Its protein is CATSRGQGPETQYF.

The chain carries TRBV5-1 and TRBJ1-1; D may be TRBD1 (6 bases). Germline CDR1 SGHRS, CDR2 YFSETQ. With 4 bases removed from V and 4 bases from J, the gap between germline ends came to 20 bases. This CDR3 spans 16 amino acids. As DNA, the CDR3 is TGCGCCAGCAGCCCCTACACAGGGTCTGGGGGCACTGAAGCTTTCTTT. The encoded protein is CASSPYTGSGGTEAFF.

The gene calls are TRBV19 and TRBJ2-7; 7 bases align to TRBD2. CDR1 is LNHDA, CDR2 SQIVND, per germline (reference sequence). This CDR3 has 15 residues. J lost 0 bases, V lost 3 bases, and 5 bases had no gene match. The CDR3 protein is CASSIMGGSSYEQYF. In nucleotides, the CDR3 is TGTGCCAGTAGTATCATGGGGGGGAGCTCCTACGAGCAGTACTTC. Full variable domain (remainder filled in from reference TRBV19 and TRBJ2-7): DGGITQSPKYLFRKEGQNVTLSCEQNLNHDAMYWYRQDPGQGLRLIYYSQIVNDFQKGDIAEGYSVSREKKESFPLTVTSAQKNPTAFYLCASSIMGGSSYEQYFGPGTRLTVT.

This chain uses TRBV7-8 with TRBJ2-3; D is possibly TRBD2 (5 bases). V was cut by 2 bases and J by 6 bases, with 15 bases left in between. Germline-derived CDR1 and CDR2 are SGHVS and FQNEAQ. The CDR3 length is 15 residues. CDR3 in DNA: TGTGCCAGCAGCTTAATCGGTGGACGCGGGGATACGCAGTATTTT. Its protein is CASSLIGGRGDTQYF. Looking up the rest from reference TRBV7-8 and TRBJ2-3 gives the full variable domain: GAGVSQSPRYKVAKRGQDVALRCDPISGHVSLFWYQQALGQGPEFLTYFQNEAQLDKSGLPSDRFFAERPEGSVSTLKIQRTQQEDSAVYLCASSLIGGRGDTQYFGPGTRLTVL.

V usage is TRBV7-2 and J usage is TRBJ2-2; D might be TRBD2 (5 bases). The CDR3 spans 13 residues. The V gene's germline CDR1 is SGHTA and CDR2 FQGNSA. The V end lost 7 bases, the J end lost 7 bases, and 13 bases lay between the germline ends. The CDR3 region is CASTKARGGELFF. DNA for the CDR3: TGTGCCAGCACGAAGGCCCGGGGCGGGGAGCTGTTTTTT. The full variable domain, in which reference TRBV7-2 and TRBJ2-2 provide the parts outside the CDR3, is GAGVSQSPSNKVTEKGKDVELRCDPISGHTALYWYRQSLGQGLEFLIYFQGNSAPDKSGLPSDRFSAERTGGSVSTLTIQRTQQEDSAVYLCASTKARGGELFFGEGSRLTVL.

The chain employs TRBV21-1 and TRBJ2-7; the table assigns TRBD1, which was not confirmed against the DNA. TRBV21-1 is reported as a pseudogene. The CDR3 has 17 amino acids. CDR3 region: CASSKAVIQGVVGEQYF. CDR3 DNA sequence: TGTGCCAGCAGCAAAGCGGTCATACAGGGGGTCGTGGGCGAGCAGTACTTC.

J is TRBJ2-1 and V is TRBV11-3; possibly TRBD2 for D (6 bases). V lost 5 bases, J lost 1 base, and 21 bases lay in between. Germline assignment: CDR1 SGHNT and CDR2 YENEEA. The CDR3 contains 18 residues. CDR3 sequence reads: CASSLPPMTGESYNEQFF. CDR3 DNA sequence: TGTGCCAGCAGCCTACCCCCGATGACGGGAGAATCCTACAATGAGCAGTTCTTC.

The rearrangement links TRBV11-2 to TRBJ2-5, with 7 bases lining up with TRBD1. The V gene end was trimmed by 4 bases and the J gene end by 2 bases; junction bases not matched to a gene: 1. This CDR3 has 13 amino acids. Germline CDR1 SGHAT, CDR2 FQNNGV. CDR3 bases: TGTGCCAGCAGCTGGGGACAGCAAGAGACCCAGTACTTC. This sequence encodes CASSWGQQETQYF.

By its share, this clone is medium-sized (0.01 to 0.1%). The chain joins TRBV28 to TRBJ2-7; 10 bases are shared with TRBD1. CDR3 length equals 13 residues. From germline, CDR1 is MDHEN and CDR2 SYDVKM. The V gene end was trimmed by 5 bases and the J gene end by 5 bases; junction bases not matched to a gene: 3. CDR3: CASSDRGRDEQYF. CDR3 nucleotide sequence: TGTGCCAGCAGTGACAGGGGGCGGGACGAGCAGTACTTC.

The chain couples TRBV15 to TRBJ2-1; no clear D gene. This CDR3 has 13 residues. The germline V gene encodes CDR1 LNHNV and CDR2 YYDKDF (reference sequence). The germline V and J ends were trimmed by 1 base and 4 bases, with 5 bases remaining between them. CDR3 sequence reads: CATSRAQYNEQFF. The CDR3 bases are TGTGCCACCAGCAGAGCCCAATACAATGAGCAGTTCTTC.

This rearrangement joins TRBV7-2 to TRBJ2-7, with TRBD1 matching 7 bases. The CDR3 length is 12 residues. V was pared by 8 bases and J by 5 bases, with 6 bases of the junction left unmatched. CDR1 is SGHTA and CDR2 is FQGNSA in the germline V gene. The CDR3 reads CASSHRGNEQYF. The CDR3 DNA reads as TGTGCCAGCTCCCACAGGGGTAACGAGCAGTACTTC.

This rearrangement joins TRBV19 to TRBJ2-2; a weak D match, TRBD1 (6 bases). The CDR3 is 15 amino acids. The germline V and J ends were trimmed by 6 bases and 0 bases, with 11 bases remaining between them. Germline CDR1 reads LNHDA; CDR2 reads SQIVND (reference sequence). In DNA, the CDR3 is TGTGCCAGTAGGAAGGGACAAACGAACACCGGGGAGCTGTTTTTT. Its protein is CASRKGQTNTGELFF.

The chain links TRBV19 to TRBJ1-2; D not resolved. Germline values: CDR1 LNHDA, CDR2 SQIVND (reference sequence). CDR3 length: 14 residues. V dropped 1 base and J dropped 2 bases, with 8 bases sitting between them. This CDR3 is CASSIVPRNYGYTF. As DNA, the CDR3 is TGTGCCAGTAGTATAGTACCCAGGAACTATGGCTACACCTTC.

The genes are TRBV28 and TRBJ2-7; 11 positions agree with TRBD2. In germline, CDR1 is MDHEN, CDR2 SYDVKM. CDR3 length equals 18 residues. The V gene end was trimmed by 5 bases and the J gene end by 0 bases; junction bases not matched to a gene: 12. The chain's CDR3 is CASSLGGLAARDSYEQYF. DNA of the CDR3: TGTGCCAGCAGTCTAGGGGGACTAGCGGCTCGGGACTCCTACGAGCAGTACTTC. Complete variable domain (other parts from reference TRBV28 and TRBJ2-7): DVKVTQSSRYLVKRTGEKVFLECVQDMDHENMFWYRQDPGLGLRLIYFSYDVKMKEKGDIPEGYSVSREKKERFSLILESASTNQTSMYLCASSLGGLAARDSYEQYFGPGTRLTVT.

In this sample, this clone turned up once. The CDR3 region is CASSFRGQSQETQYF. CDR3 DNA sequence: TGTGCCAGCTCATTTCGGGGACAATCCCAAGAGACCCAGTACTTC. The rearrangement joins TRBV18 to TRBJ2-5; possibly TRBD1 for D (6 bases). V was clipped by 5 bases and J by 1 base, with 14 bases between them. Per the germline V gene, CDR1 is KGHSH and CDR2 is LQKENI. The CDR3 covers 15 residues.

The V and J genes are TRBV28 and TRBJ2-3; TRBD2 aligns across 12 bases. The V and J ends lost 6 bases and 4 bases, in that order; junction bases with no gene match: 8. CDR3 length equals 16 residues. Germline CDR1 reads MDHEN; CDR2 reads SYDVKM. The CDR3 loop is CASSPSGRASPDTQYF. The CDR3, as DNA: TGTGCCAGCAGCCCTAGCGGGAGGGCGTCCCCAGATACGCAGTATTTT.

The chain is built from TRBV29-1 and TRBJ2-3, with a weak D call TRBD2 (6 bases). Germline V gene sequence: CDR1 SQVTM, CDR2 ANQGSEA. The V gene lost 7 bases and the J gene lost 0 bases, with 14 bases spanning the gap. The CDR3 length is 14 residues. The DNA of the CDR3 is TGCAGCGCCCCAGGGAGGTCTAGCACAGATACGCAGTATTTT. Residues: CSAPGRSSTDTQYF.

This chain links TRBV14 with TRBJ2-7; 11 bases line up with TRBD2. V was pared by 1 base and J by 1 base, with 6 bases of the junction left unmatched. This CDR3 contains 17 residues. CDR1 is SGHDN, CDR2 FVKESK, per germline. CDR3 sequence: CASSQAGLAGGSYEQYF. CDR3 bases: TGTGCCAGCAGCCAAGCTGGTCTAGCGGGAGGATCCTACGAGCAGTACTTC.